This T cell receptor (beta chain) was captured by sequencing in a study of T cell repertoires in cytomegalovirus infection. The V end lost 5 bases, the J end lost 1 base, and 13 bases lay between the germline ends. This CDR3 has 15 amino acids. Using its own MiXCR run on the reads, TCRdb lists one record per CDR3 protein. Found here are nearly 650,000 distinct CDR3 sequences, more than 20% of them singletons; the top ten hold 6.5% to 10%. This clonotype was seen more than once but under ten times. The antigen is not known. Study-level results: Clonotype analysis showed dominance of the ex vivo response by HLA-C-restricted CMV-specific TCR beta clonotypes.

The chain joins TRBV12-3 or TRBV12-4 to TRBJ2-3; TRBD2 might be the D (5 bases). The TCR originated in a human donor in good health (CMV status not recorded). Some clones in this sample may be carry-over from other donors' samples. Sequenced input: CD8+ T cells from PBMCs. In DNA, the CDR3 is TGTGCCAGCAGTCCGCCTAGCATCGGCACAGATACGCAGTATTTT. It codes for CASSPPSIGTDTQYF.